This is a list of T cell receptor beta chains from one sample in a study of chemoradiotherapy in HPV16-positive cancers. Clones were sequenced by immunoSEQ multiplex PCR, and TCRdb holds only the in-frame ones, with some missing. Seen here are about 4,800 clones, 90% observed once, and the top ten hold roughly 2.7%. Here the sequenced sample was tumor tissue, taken from a patient who underwent chemoradiotherapy. Source of these receptors: a human donor with HPV-associated anogenital cancer. Both conserved end residues are part of each CDR3. D genes are given only for firm matches. Clone sizes are given selectively: once, few, many, or a class where the clone is expanded.

J	V	size	length	D	CDR3	DNA
TRBJ2-1	TRBV5-5	.	16	TRBD1	CASSLIGTGSYNEQFF	TGTGCCAGCAGCTTGATTGGGACAGGCTCCTACAATGAGCAGTTCTTC
TRBJ1-2	TRBV4-1	.	16	.	CASSQDSLQAGYGYTF	TGCGCCAGCAGCCAAGATTCTTTACAGGCGGGCTATGGCTACACCTTC
TRBJ1-5	TRBV7-8	.	15	.	CASSSVGAWGQPQHF	TGTGCCAGCAGCTCCGTGGGGGCCTGGGGTCAGCCCCAGCATTTT
TRBJ2-7	TRBV7-9	.	15	.	CASSLDSGSGNEQYF	TGTGCCAGCAGCTTAGACAGCGGGTCAGGGAACGAGCAGTACTTC
TRBJ1-1	TRBV18	.	13	.	CASSQQANTEAFF	TGTGCCAGCTCGCAACAGGCGAACACTGAAGCTTTCTTT
TRBJ2-3	TRBV14	.	14	.	CASSQDLSTDTQYF	TGTGCCAGCAGCCAAGATCTAAGCACAGATACGCAGTATTTT
TRBJ1-5	TRBV12-5	.	14	.	CASGLKPGNQPQHF	TGTGCTAGTGGTTTGAAGCCGGGCAATCAGCCCCAGCATTTT
TRBJ1-6	TRBV7-6	.	17	.	CASSFGGGSSYNSPLHF	TGTGCCAGCAGCTTTGGGGGCGGGAGCTCCTATAATTCACCCCTCCACTTT
TRBJ1-1	TRBV18	.	16	.	CASSPIAGYAETEAFF	TGTGCCAGCTCACCAATCGCAGGGTACGCGGAAACTGAAGCTTTCTTT
TRBJ2-2	TRBV15	.	15	.	CATSRDEGLTGELFF	TGTGCCACCAGCAGAGACGAGGGCTTGACCGGGGAGCTGTTTTTT
TRBJ1-2	TRBV7-8	.	13	.	CASSSAAGDGYTF	TGTGCCAGCAGCTCAGCGGCAGGGGATGGCTACACCTTC
TRBJ1-1	TRBV5-1	.	14	.	CASSLATANTEAFF	TGCGCCAGCAGCTTGGCGACAGCGAACACTGAAGCTTTCTTT
TRBJ2-2	TRBV5-1	.	16	.	CASSFSPPTNTGELFF	TGCGCCAGCAGCTTTAGCCCCCCAACTAACACCGGGGAGCTGTTTTTT
TRBJ2-1	TRBV7-2	.	12	.	CASSPSYNEQFF	TGTGCCAGCAGCCCTAGCTACAATGAGCAGTTCTTC
TRBJ1-1	TRBV5-1	.	14	.	CASSYATGSTEAFF	TGCGCCAGCAGCTATGCAACAGGGAGTACTGAAGCTTTCTTT
TRBJ2-7	TRBV7-2	once	15	.	CASSLADGRTYEQYF	TGTGCCAGCAGCTTAGCGGATGGTAGGACATACGAGCAGTACTTC
TRBJ1-4	TRBV5-1	.	15	.	CASSLSPRGHEKLFF	TGCGCCAGCAGCTTGAGTCCCCGAGGACATGAAAAACTGTTTTTT
TRBJ2-7	TRBV15	.	15	TRBD2	CATTLGLAGAYEQYF	TGTGCCACCACCCTGGGACTAGCGGGAGCCTACGAGCAGTACTTC
TRBJ1-1	TRBV30	.	13	.	CAWSTAMNTEAFF	TGTGCCTGGAGTACAGCGATGAACACTGAAGCTTTCTTT
TRBJ2-2	TRBV5-6	.	15	.	CASSLDRSGIGELFF	TGTGCCAGCAGCTTGGACCGCTCTGGGATCGGGGAGCTGTTTTTT
TRBJ1-1	TRBV14	.	12	TRBD1	CASSRDRKEAFF	TGTGCCAGCAGCCGGGACAGAAAAGAAGCTTTCTTT
TRBJ2-3	TRBV9	once	15	.	CASSVSHDGTDTQYF	TGTGCCAGCAGCGTATCTCACGATGGCACAGATACGCAGTATTTT
TRBJ1-1	TRBV7-2	.	14	.	CASSFFLEGTEAFF	TGTGCCAGCAGCTTCTTTTTGGAGGGCACTGAAGCTTTCTTT
TRBJ2-6	TRBV5-1	.	16	TRBD1	CASSWTGGGGANVLTF	TGCGCCAGCAGCTGGACAGGGGGCGGTGGGGCCAACGTCCTGACTTTC
TRBJ2-3	TRBV13	few	18	TRBD2	CASSLLVAGGRRTDTQYF	TGTGCCAGCAGCTTACTGGTAGCGGGGGGGAGACGTACAGATACGCAGTATTTT
TRBJ2-5	TRBV5-5	.	14	.	CASSLNVAGETQYF	TGTGCCAGCAGCTTGAATGTGGCCGGAGAGACCCAGTACTTC
TRBJ1-1	TRBV19	once	15	TRBD1	CASSISRTGNTEAFF	TGTGCCAGTAGTATCTCCAGGACAGGGAACACTGAAGCTTTCTTT
TRBJ2-1	TRBV5-4	.	16	TRBD2	CASSPASGGGDNEQFF	TGTGCCAGCAGTCCGGCTAGCGGGGGTGGGGACAATGAGCAGTTCTTC
TRBJ1-2	TRBV7-2	.	15	TRBD1	CASSYSGTETNGYTF	TGTGCCAGCAGCTATTCCGGGACAGAAACAAACGGCTACACCTTC
TRBJ1-1	TRBV29-1	.	14	.	CSVTDPLRGTEAFF	TGCAGCGTGACCGACCCACTTCGGGGCACTGAAGCTTTCTTT
TRBJ1-2	TRBV2	.	13	TRBD1	CASSDRGRGGYTF	TGTGCCAGCAGTGACAGGGGGCGAGGAGGCTACACCTTC
TRBJ1-2	TRBV7-2	.	14	.	CASSLALGGVGYTF	TGTGCCAGCAGCTTAGCTCTAGGTGGCGTTGGCTACACCTTC
TRBJ1-2	TRBV2	few	12	.	CASIEGVDGYTF	TGTGCCAGCATCGAGGGAGTCGATGGCTACACCTTC
TRBJ2-2	TRBV2	.	12	.	CASNGGSGELFF	TGTGCCTCCAATGGGGGTAGCGGGGAGCTGTTTTTT
TRBJ2-5	TRBV7-6	.	15	.	CASSFLDRNQETQYF	TGTGCCAGCAGCTTTCTTGACAGGAACCAAGAGACCCAGTACTTC
TRBJ1-2	TRBV7-9	.	14	.	CASSHQARVYGYTF	TGTGCCAGCAGCCACCAGGCCCGGGTCTATGGCTACACCTTC
TRBJ1-5	TRBV2	.	15	.	CASSEARGAGQPQHF	TGTGCCAGCAGTGAAGCGCGGGGGGCAGGCCAGCCCCAGCATTTT
TRBJ2-5	TRBV27	.	14	TRBD1	CASSSRQGQETQYF	TGTGCCAGCAGTTCGAGACAGGGTCAAGAGACCCAGTACTTC
TRBJ1-1	TRBV5-5	.	15	.	CASSLYELMNTEAFF	TGTGCCAGCAGCTTGTACGAGCTCATGAACACTGAAGCTTTCTTT
TRBJ1-4	TRBV29-1	.	13	.	CSVVFWANEKLFF	TGCAGCGTTGTCTTTTGGGCTAATGAAAAACTGTTTTTT
TRBJ1-5	TRBV7-2	.	14	.	CASSRDRTLKPQHF	TGTGCCAGCAGCCGTGACAGAACCCTCAAGCCCCAGCATTTT
TRBJ2-1	TRBV7-8	.	14	TRBD1	CASARDRGRNEQFF	TGTGCCAGCGCGAGGGACAGGGGGCGAAATGAGCAGTTCTTC
TRBJ1-3	TRBV2	.	14	.	CASSGWGLGNTIYF	TGTGCCAGCAGTGGCTGGGGGCTTGGAAACACCATATATTTT
TRBJ1-1	TRBV16	.	16	TRBD1	CASSSLGDRGNTEAFF	TGTGCCAGCAGCTCGCTCGGTGACAGGGGGAACACTGAAGCTTTCTTT
TRBJ2-2	TRBV7-9	.	16	TRBD1	CASRDRGTWSTGELFF	TGTGCCAGCAGGGACAGGGGCACTTGGAGCACCGGGGAGCTGTTTTTT
TRBJ1-1	TRBV7-9	.	16	TRBD1	CASSFRAGTGHTEAFF	TGTGCCAGCAGCTTCAGAGCCGGGACAGGGCACACTGAAGCTTTCTTT
TRBJ2-1	TRBV4-2	.	19	.	CASSHTLARSQFSYNEQFF	TGTGCCAGCAGCCATACGCTAGCGCGAAGTCAATTCTCCTACAATGAGCAGTTCTTC
TRBJ2-2	TRBV10-1	.	14	TRBD1	CASSSTGEGGELFF	TGCGCCAGCAGCTCGACAGGGGAAGGCGGGGAGCTGTTTTTT
TRBJ1-4	TRBV7-9	once	19	.	CASSRRQGTARATNEKLFF	TGTGCCAGCAGCCGCCGTCAGGGGACTGCGAGGGCAACTAATGAAAAACTGTTTTTT
TRBJ2-2	TRBV12-5	few	13	.	CASPGANTGELFF	TGTGCTAGTCCGGGAGCGAACACCGGGGAGCTGTTTTTT